What follows are 18 T cell receptor beta chains derived from one specimen sequenced in a study of blood T cells in healthy people across ages. Primers used in a second PCR of about 7 to 11 cycles were a sample-barcoded 5' primer and a J-beta primer mix. TCRdb reprocessed the 5' RACE reads via MiXCR and lists one record per CDR3 protein. This table has about 620,000 distinct CDR3 sequences, over 20% appearing once. Sequencing used blood. Every receptor here comes from a man aged 65-85 years in good health.

This clonotype turned up a few times. The V and J genes are TRBV28 and TRBJ2-5; a weak D match, TRBD2 (5 bases). The closer fit of TRBJ2-1 to the DNA end suggests the J call may be wrong. Germline-derived CDR1 and CDR2 are MDHEN and SYDVKM. CDR3 size: 16 residues. CDR3 bases: TGTGCCAGCAGTCCCGGTGGCTCCACCGGCGGGAATGAGCAGTTCTTC. Residues: CASSPGGSTGGNEQFF.

V is TRBV29-1 and J is TRBJ2-1; 9 bases agree with TRBD1. Losses at the gene ends were 6 bases for V and 0 bases for J; bases not matched to a gene: 9. Germline CDR1 SQVTM, CDR2 ANQGSEA. The CDR3 runs 16 residues. The CDR3 loop is CSVETPDRGSYNEQFF. DNA for the CDR3: TGCAGCGTCGAAACCCCGGACAGGGGCTCCTACAATGAGCAGTTCTTC.

The chain couples TRBV20-1 to TRBJ2-1; 7 nucleotides match TRBD2. The CDR3 runs 15 residues. Germline V gives CDR1 DFQATT, CDR2 SNEGSKA (reference sequence). With V trimmed by 2 bases and J by 4 bases, 8 bases remained unmatched. This CDR3 reads CSARTSAGEYNEQFF. The CDR3 nucleotides are TGCAGTGCTAGAACCTCGGCGGGAGAATACAATGAGCAGTTCTTC.

This clonotype was seen just once. The genes are TRBV9 and TRBJ2-2; D might be TRBD1 (5 bases). The CDR3 is made up of 15 amino acids. Germline V gene lookup returns CDR1 SGDLS and CDR2 YYNGEE. Trimming removed 2 bases from V and 4 bases from J, with 12 bases in between. DNA for the CDR3: TGTGCCAGCAGCGTTAATCAGGGCTCCACCGGGGAGCTGTTTTTT. Its protein is CASSVNQGSTGELFF.

J is TRBJ2-5 and V is TRBV20-1; TRBD1 is a possible D gene (7 bases). Trimming took off 3 bases at V and 2 bases at J, with 13 bases between the two ends. Germline V gene sequence: CDR1 DFQATT, CDR2 SNEGSKA (reference sequence). CDR3 length: 14 amino acids. CDR3 nucleotides: TGCAGTGCTAGCCAACAGGGGAGGCAAGAGACCCAGTACTTC. Translated, it gives CSASQQGRQETQYF.

The chain recombines TRBV29-1 with TRBJ2-4, with no clear D. V was clipped by 2 bases and J by 0 bases, with 11 bases between them. Germline lookup yields CDR1 SQVTM and CDR2 ANQGSEA. The CDR3 has 15 amino acids. CDR3 region: CSVEWQDLAKNIQYF. The CDR3 nucleotides read TGCAGCGTTGAATGGCAGGACCTAGCCAAAAACATTCAGTACTTC.

The V call is TRBV7-6, the J call TRBJ2-7, with 8 bases aligning to TRBD1. J lost 3 bases, V lost 3 bases, and 10 bases had no gene match. The CDR3 has 16 residues. Germline values: CDR1 SGHVS, CDR2 FNYEAQ. The CDR3 bases are TGTGCCAGCAGCTTGAAACCGGGACAGGAGGGCTACGAGCAGTACTTC. Encoded protein: CASSLKPGQEGYEQYF.

This chain uses TRBV29-1 with TRBJ2-2; a possible D gene is TRBD2 (6 bases). CDR1 and CDR2 (germline): SQVTM, ANQGSEA. The ends were cut back, 3 bases at V and 2 bases at J, with 7 bases in the middle. This CDR3 spans 13 amino acids. The CDR3 spells CSVEGGNTGELFF. CDR3 nucleotide sequence: TGCAGCGTTGAGGGGGGAAACACCGGGGAGCTGTTTTTT.

A remark on this clonotype: The germline gene is not matched at one end of the junction; a read error may be the cause. The J gene is TRBJ2-1, the V gene TRBV7-2; 8 positions agree with TRBD2. The CDR3 covers 12 residues. Germline V gene lookup returns CDR1 SGHTA and CDR2 FQGNSA. The CDR3 nucleotides read TGTGCCAGCAGCTTTAGAGGGGGACTAGAGGACTTC. Its translation is CASSFRGGLEDF.

This chain connects TRBV3-1 to TRBJ2-5, with 7 bases aligning to TRBD2. Germline lookup yields CDR1 LGHDT and CDR2 YNNKEL (reference sequence). The V and J ends lost 4 bases and 5 bases, in that order; junction bases with no gene match: 7. The CDR3 is 14 residues long. The CDR3 here is CASSPSPGGETQYF. The DNA of the CDR3 is TGTGCCAGCAGCCCCTCGCCGGGAGGTGAGACCCAGTACTTC.

This chain joins TRBV7-9 and TRBJ1-2, with D possibly matching TRBD1 (6 bases). Germline lookup yields CDR1 SEHNR and CDR2 FQNEAQ (reference sequence). Trimming removed 2 bases from V and 0 bases from J, with 16 bases in between. The CDR3 runs 17 residues. Here the CDR3 DNA reads TGTGCCAGCAGCTTACTCCAGGGGAGGACCTCTAACTATGGCTACACCTTC. Protein: CASSLLQGRTSNYGYTF.

V and J are TRBV20-1 and TRBJ2-7; 11 bases are shared with TRBD1. CDR1 is DFQATT, CDR2 SNEGSKA, per germline (reference sequence). The length of the CDR3 is 17 residues. J gave up 1 base and V 6 bases, and 14 bases lay outside the gene matches. CDR3 DNA sequence: TGCAGTGCAGCCGGGACAGGGGGTGTATACAAATCCTACGAGCAGTACTTC. This sequence encodes CSAAGTGGVYKSYEQYF.

This chain links TRBV12-3 or TRBV12-4 with TRBJ1-4; D not resolved. The V end was cut by 1 base, the J end by 6 bases, with 9 bases between. There are 14 residues in the CDR3. The DNA for the CDR3 is TGTGCCAGCAGTTTAGGTAATACGGATGAAAAACTGTTTTTT. Translation gives CASSLGNTDEKLFF.

The chain combines TRBV7-8 with TRBJ1-4, with D possibly matching TRBD1 (6 bases). CDR3 length: 14 amino acids. V lost 3 bases to trimming and J lost 5 bases, with 10 bases between them. The germline V gene encodes CDR1 SGHVS and CDR2 FQNEAQ. DNA for the CDR3: TGTGCCAGCAGCTTTCGACAGGAGAATGAAAAACTGTTTTTT. It yields the protein CASSFRQENEKLFF.

CDR3 sequence: CSASIRGAETQYF. The CDR3 DNA sequence: TGCAGTGCTAGTATCAGGGGAGCAGAGACCCAGTACTTC. The chain employs TRBV20-1 and TRBJ2-5, with TRBD1 as a possible D gene (6 bases). V gave up 3 bases and J gave up 4 bases, with 12 bases separating them. Germline values: CDR1 DFQATT, CDR2 SNEGSKA (reference sequence). There are 13 residues in the CDR3.

This clonotype showed up many times. This chain connects TRBV18 to TRBJ1-1; D not certain. CDR3 length: 12 amino acids. In germline, CDR1 is KGHSH, CDR2 LQKENI. The germline V and J ends were trimmed by 8 bases and 3 bases, with 10 bases remaining between them. CDR3 coding DNA: TGTGCCAGCAGTTTAGGCTACACTGAAGCTTTCTTT. Its protein is CASSLGYTEAFF. The variable domain in full, with the rest retrieved from reference TRBV18 and TRBJ1-1, is NAGVMQNPRHLVRRRGQEARLRCSPMKGHSHVYWYRQLPEEGLKFMVYLQKENIIDESGMPKERFSAEFPKEGPSILRIQQVVRGDSAAYFCASSLGYTEAFFGQGTRLTVV.

This clonotype has just a few counts. This chain uses TRBV25-1 with TRBJ2-1, with a tentative D call TRBD2 (6 bases). The J call is doubtful: the DNA matches TRBJ2-7 better. Germline lookup yields CDR1 MGHDK and CDR2 SYGVNS. There are 11 residues in the CDR3. The CDR3 nucleotides are TGTGCCACCGAAGACCGGGGGGAGCAGTACTTC. Its translation: CATEDRGEQYF.

V usage is TRBV12-3 or TRBV12-4 and J usage is TRBJ2-1; no definite D call. The CDR3 extends over 14 amino acids. The germline V and J ends were trimmed by 6 bases and 5 bases, with 14 bases remaining between them. This chain's CDR3 is CASRAGLPNNEQFF. CDR3 nucleotide sequence: TGTGCCAGCAGGGCCGGGTTGCCGAACAATGAGCAGTTCTTC.